The 32 T cell receptor beta chains presented below share a single source sample, sequenced in a study of T cell repertoires in cytomegalovirus infection. No antigen is known for these receptors. A single record per CDR3 protein comes from TCRdb applying MiXCR to the reads. The sample holds about 900,000 distinct CDR3 sequences, about 33% seen once. This specimen consisted of cultured CD8+ T cells from PBMCs, obtained from culture after CMV antigen stimulation. The receptors shown here come from a human donor in good health (CMV status not recorded). Some clones in this sample may be carry-over from other donors' samples.

In this sample, this clonotype turned up many times. V usage is TRBV7-6 and J usage is TRBJ2-1; no definite D call. The germline V gene has CDR1 SGHVS and CDR2 FNYEAQ. The CDR3 covers 17 residues. V was pared by 5 bases and J by 0 bases, with 17 bases between. The CDR3 bases are TGTGCCAGCAGCCCCGCTCCTGACTCTATCTCCTACAATGAGCAGTTCTTC. Translated, it gives CASSPAPDSISYNEQFF.

This clonotype was seen at least ten times. V usage is TRBV12-3 or TRBV12-4 and J usage is TRBJ1-1, with D hard to call. V was cut by 2 bases and J by 7 bases, with 8 bases left in between. The CDR3 has 12 residues. The CDR3 DNA follows: TGTGCCAGCAGTTTATCTAGGGTTGAAGCTTTCTTT. Protein product: CASSLSRVEAFF.

This clonotype came up a few times. The chain combines TRBV7-9 with TRBJ1-1, with TRBD1 matching 8 bases. Trimming removed 11 bases from V and 0 bases from J; junction bases left unmatched: 5. The CDR3 extends over 13 amino acids. CDR1 and CDR2 (germline): SEHNR, FQNEAQ (reference sequence). This chain's CDR3 is CAERTGLNTEAFF. The CDR3 nucleotides read TGTGCCGAAAGGACAGGGCTGAACACTGAAGCTTTCTTT.

The rearrangement uses TRBV27 and TRBJ1-3; D call uncertain. The CDR3 spans 15 residues. CDR1 is MNHEY and CDR2 is SMNVEV in the germline V gene (reference sequence). Trimming took off 3 bases at V and 0 bases at J, with 9 bases between the two ends. CDR3 nucleotides: TGTGCCAGCAGTTTGGAAGGAACCTCTGGAAACACCATATATTTT. This codes for CASSLEGTSGNTIYF.

The sample holds many counts of this clonotype. V and J are TRBV7-6 and TRBJ1-1; D unresolved. V was clipped by 1 base and J by 1 base, with 7 bases between them. The CDR3 sequence is 14 residues long. In germline, CDR1 is SGHVS, CDR2 FNYEAQ. CDR3 residues: CASSLGPSNTEAFF. The CDR3 DNA is TGTGCCAGCAGCTTAGGGCCCTCGAACACTGAAGCTTTCTTT.

The CDR3 region is CASSEEVAGGFQETQYF. CDR3 DNA: TGTGCCAGCAGTGAAGAAGTAGCGGGGGGGTTCCAAGAGACCCAGTACTTC. The chain employs TRBV6-1 and TRBJ2-5, with 11 bases matching TRBD2. The CDR3 runs to 17 residues. Germline V gives CDR1 MNHNS, CDR2 SASEGT. The V gene end was trimmed by 1 base and the J gene end by 1 base; junction bases not matched to a gene: 5.

This clonotype was seen a handful of times. V usage is TRBV24-1 and J usage is TRBJ2-1; tentative D call: TRBD1 (6 bases). The length of the CDR3 is 15 residues. Deletions cut 3 bases from V and 7 bases from J, with 15 bases between. Germline values: CDR1 KGHDR, CDR2 SFDVKD. CDR3 nucleotides: TGTGCCACCAGTGATCAAAACAGGGAGACGAATGAGCAGTTCTTC. Protein sequence: CATSDQNRETNEQFF.

J is TRBJ1-6 and V is TRBV7-6; 8 bases fit TRBD1. Germline values: CDR1 SGHVS, CDR2 FNYEAQ. CDR3 length equals 17 residues. Trimming cost V 8 bases and J 9 bases; bases outside gene matches: 18. This chain's CDR3 is CASGSPQGALFSSPLHF. DNA of the CDR3: TGTGCCAGCGGCAGCCCGCAGGGGGCCTTATTTAGTTCACCCCTCCACTTT. The whole variable domain, filled in from reference TRBV7-6 and TRBJ1-6, reads GAGVSQSPRYKVTKRGQDVALRCDPISGHVSLYWYRQALGQGPEFLTYFNYEAQQDKSGLPNDRFSAERPEGSISTLTIQRTEQRDSAMYRCASGSPQGALFSSPLHFGNGTRLTVT.

The table lists this clonotype with a few counts. The chain links TRBV27 to TRBJ2-7; unclear D gene. Germline V lookup: CDR1 MNHEY, CDR2 SMNVEV (reference sequence). Trimming took off 5 bases at V and 0 bases at J, with 11 bases between the two ends. The CDR3 is made up of 14 amino acids. CDR3 protein: CASSPRSSSYEQYF. The CDR3 DNA sequence: TGTGCCAGCAGTCCCCGCTCTAGCTCCTACGAGCAGTACTTC.

The chain joins TRBV19 to TRBJ2-1, with 13 positions matching TRBD2. V was clipped by 2 bases and J by 3 bases; unmatched bases: 7. Germline CDR1 and CDR2: LNHDA and SQIVND (reference sequence). This CDR3 has 18 residues. CDR3 residues: CASSIKLAGGGYYNEQFF. CDR3 coding DNA: TGTGCCAGTAGTATAAAACTAGCGGGGGGGGGTTACTACAATGAGCAGTTCTTC.

A note on this clonotype: A much larger clone lies a single base off, so this may be a read error. The chain couples TRBV6-2 or TRBV6-3 to TRBJ2-2; no definite D call. The CDR3 consists of 10 residues. Trimming removed 8 bases from V and 6 bases from J, with 4 bases in between. Germline V CDR1 and CDR2: MNHEY, SVGEGT. The CDR3 DNA follows: TGTGCCAGCGAAGCCGGGGAGCTGTTTTTT. It codes for CASEAGELFF.

Only a few counts were recorded for this clonotype. The rearrangement uses TRBV5-4 and TRBJ2-3, with 7 bases aligning to TRBD1. Germline values: CDR1 SGHNT, CDR2 YYREEE (reference sequence). With V trimmed by 2 bases and J by 7 bases, 16 bases remained unmatched. This CDR3 region has 17 residues. The CDR3 DNA reads TGTGCCAGCAGCTTACCCCGACAGGGTCAGAGGGGAAATACGCAGTATTTT. Amino acid sequence: CASSLPRQGQRGNTQYF.

The chain carries TRBV6-6 and TRBJ2-2; no clear D. Trimming left V 0 bases short and J 1 base short, with 12 bases between. The CDR3 totals 17 residues. The germline V gene encodes CDR1 MNHNY and CDR2 SVGAGI (reference sequence). The CDR3 region has the DNA TGTGCCAGCAGTTACTCGATGTCCGGATTGAACACCGGGGAGCTGTTTTTT. Translated: CASSYSMSGLNTGELFF.

This clonotype was picked up many times. This chain connects TRBV7-8 to TRBJ2-5; tentatively, D is TRBD2 (6 bases). The CDR3 runs 13 residues. Trimming left V 3 bases short and J 5 bases short, with 10 bases between. Looked up from germline, CDR1 is SGHVS and CDR2 is FQNEAQ. DNA for the CDR3: TGTGCCAGCAGCTTTGGAGGGGAGGAGACCCAGTACTTC. This sequence encodes CASSFGGEETQYF.

This clonotype was observed a few times. V usage is TRBV7-9 and J usage is TRBJ2-7, with 11 nucleotides matching TRBD1. V lost 5 bases to trimming and J lost 5 bases; unmatched junction nucleotides: 5. Germline loops: CDR1 SEHNR, CDR2 FQNEAQ (reference sequence). The CDR3 spans 14 residues. Here the CDR3 DNA reads TGTGCCAGCAGCCCCGGACAGGGGGCGAACGAGCAGTACGTC. It translates to CASSPGQGANEQYV.

This rearrangement joins TRBV19 to TRBJ2-1; 11 positions match TRBD2. V was clipped by 7 bases and J by 9 bases; unmatched bases: 11. CDR1 and CDR2 (germline): LNHDA, SQIVND (reference sequence). This CDR3 contains 15 residues. The CDR3 loop is CASTWLAGGESEQFF. The CDR3 region has the DNA TGTGCCAGTACTTGGCTAGCGGGGGGAGAGAGTGAGCAGTTCTTC.

Many counts were recorded for this clonotype. V is TRBV7-8 and J is TRBJ1-5; a possible D gene is TRBD1 (5 bases). CDR1 is SGHVS and CDR2 is FQNEAQ in the germline V gene. V lost 5 bases, J lost 3 bases, and 20 bases lay in between. The CDR3 totals 17 residues. The CDR3 DNA reads as TGTGCCAGCAGCCAAGGGCCGAGTAGGGGCCACAATCAGCCCCAGCATTTT. Its protein is CASSQGPSRGHNQPQHF.

This clonotype was seen a single time. Relative to the germline gene, one junction end is altered; a read error may explain this. V usage is TRBV2 and J usage is TRBJ1-2; D perhaps matches TRBD1 (5 bases). Germline CDR1 is SNHLY and CDR2 is FYNNEI. The CDR3 runs to 14 residues. Here the CDR3 reads CVSPGRPGNYGYTF. CDR3 in DNA: TGTGTCAGCCCGGGACGTCCGGGAAACTATGGCTACACCTTC.

The chain has TRBV5-1 and TRBJ1-2; D remains ambiguous. CDR3 length: 11 amino acids. CDR1 and CDR2 (germline): SGHRS, YFSETQ. V shed 6 bases and J shed 8 bases, with 11 bases lying between them. DNA of the CDR3: TGCGCCAGCACGGATACGGGAGGCTACACCTTC. Protein product: CASTDTGGYTF.

The CDR3 loop reads CASSERGLAAFDEQFF. The DNA for the CDR3 is TGTGCCAGCAGTGAACGGGGACTAGCGGCTTTTGATGAGCAGTTCTTC. V is TRBV2 and J is TRBJ2-1, with 11 bases lining up with TRBD2. Germline CDR1 is SNHLY and CDR2 is FYNNEI. Trimming took 2 bases from V and 8 from J; bases not matched to a gene: 8. CDR3 size: 16 residues.

On this clonotype itself: The junction does not match germline at one end; this may be a read error. The chain recombines TRBV5-6 with TRBJ1-1, with TRBD1 identical over 8 bases. The CDR3 covers 19 residues. Germline V gene lookup returns CDR1 SGHDT and CDR2 YYEEEE. The CDR3 region is CVSSHLEGQVYVLNTEAFF. The CDR3 nucleotides are TGTGTCAGCAGCCACTTAGAGGGACAGGTTTATGTATTGAACACTGAAGCTTTCTTT.

This clonotype came up many times. The J gene is TRBJ1-1, the V gene TRBV7-8; D remains ambiguous. The CDR3 spans 14 residues. Germline CDR1 SGHVS, CDR2 FQNEAQ. The V gene lost 5 bases and the J gene lost 7 bases, with 17 bases spanning the gap. In nucleotides, the CDR3 is TGTGCCAGCAGCCTGACACCCGGGCCCAATGAAGCTTTCTTT. Translating gives CASSLTPGPNEAFF.

This clonotype has more than one count but fewer than ten. The chain joins TRBV28 to TRBJ1-1; D is perhaps TRBD1 (6 bases). CDR1 and CDR2 from the germline V gene are MDHEN and SYDVKM. V was shortened by 7 bases and J by 6 bases, with 18 bases between the two germline ends. The CDR3 contains 14 residues. The CDR3 DNA sequence: TGTGCCAGCATATGGAGGGGGTTAGATTCTGAAGCTTTCTTT. Protein: CASIWRGLDSEAFF.

Comment on this clonotype: The missing conserved phenylalanine or tryptophan at the end of this CDR3 makes a read error likely. The chain has TRBV12-3 or TRBV12-4 and TRBJ1-2; D not resolved. V was trimmed by 4 bases and J by 5 bases, leaving 8 bases between them. This CDR3 is 12 amino acids long. The CDR3, as DNA: TGTGCCAGCAGTTCCCGACCGTATGGCTACACCTCC. Its protein is CASSSRPYGYTS.

This clonotype turned up a few times. This chain connects TRBV12-5 to TRBJ1-4; D uncertain. The CDR3 loop spans 16 amino acids. V was cut by 2 bases and J by 5 bases, with 15 bases left in between. CDR1 LGHNT and CDR2 FRNRAP come from the germline V gene. CDR3 nucleotides: TGTGCTAGTGGTTTGCCAAGCACACCGCCAAATGAAAAACTGTTTTTT. Protein product: CASGLPSTPPNEKLFF.

The V call is TRBV2, the J call TRBJ2-3; 12 bases match TRBD1. Trimming took 6 bases from V and 4 from J; bases not matched to a gene: 5. CDR1 and CDR2 from the germline V gene are SNHLY and FYNNEI. This CDR3 is built from 15 residues. CDR3 bases: TGTGCCAGCAGGGGGACAGGGGGCTTATCAGATACGCAGTATTTT. Translated: CASRGTGGLSDTQYF.

This clonotype occurred a few times. This chain joins TRBV2 and TRBJ1-2; D might be TRBD1 (6 bases). The CDR3 has 11 residues. Trimming removed 11 bases at V and 7 bases at J, with 14 bases between. The V gene's germline CDR1 is SNHLY and CDR2 FYNNEI. As DNA, the CDR3 is TGTGCCCAGCAGGGGTCGAGTGGCTACACCTTC. Protein sequence: CAQQGSSGYTF.

The chain carries TRBV7-2 and TRBJ2-2, with TRBD1 matching 7 bases. The CDR3 length is 16 residues. V lost 2 bases to trimming and J lost 7 bases; unmatched junction nucleotides: 10. Germline lookup yields CDR1 SGHTA and CDR2 FQGNSA. DNA of the CDR3: TGTGCCAGCAGCTTAACCGTAAGGGGGCGAGGCGGGGAGCTGTTTTTT. Encoded protein: CASSLTVRGRGGELFF. Drawing the rest from reference TRBV7-2 and TRBJ2-2, the complete variable domain is GAGVSQSPSNKVTEKGKDVELRCDPISGHTALYWYRQSLGQGLEFLIYFQGNSAPDKSGLPSDRFSAERTGGSVSTLTIQRTQQEDSAVYLCASSLTVRGRGGELFFGEGSRLTVL.

The chain carries TRBV7-9 and TRBJ2-3; the D gene is possibly TRBD1 (6 bases). CDR3 size: 17 residues. From germline, CDR1 is SEHNR and CDR2 FQNEAQ (reference sequence). V lost 4 bases to trimming and J lost 0 bases, with 17 bases between them. In DNA, the CDR3 is TGTGCCAGCAGCTCAACAAAGACAGGAACTAGCACAGATACGCAGTATTTT. Residues: CASSSTKTGTSTDTQYF.

This clonotype was counted ten times or more. The CDR3 loop reads CASSLEGEWGDYGYTF. The CDR3 DNA reads as TGTGCCAGCAGCTTAGAGGGGGAGTGGGGGGACTATGGCTACACCTTC. J is TRBJ1-2 and V is TRBV7-6; a weak D match, TRBD1 (6 bases). Per germline, CDR1 SGHVS and CDR2 FNYEAQ. Trimming cost V 1 base and J 3 bases, with 15 bases left between them. The CDR3 covers 16 residues.

This clonotype was counted a few times. One end of the junction fails to match germline, which may point to a read error. The rearrangement joins TRBV29-1 to TRBJ2-1; the D is unclear. This CDR3 contains 8 residues. Germline V gives CDR1 SQVTM, CDR2 ANQGSEA. The CDR3 is CSVEVPPF. CDR3 DNA: TGCAGCGTTGAAGTCCCGCCGTTC.

This clonotype was observed a few times. The gene calls are TRBV9 and TRBJ2-5, with D uncertain. The germline CDR1 and CDR2 sequences are SGDLS and YYNGEE. The CDR3 has 11 residues. V shed 3 bases and J shed 4 bases, with 4 bases lying between them. CDR3 sequence reads: CASSDLETQYF. In nucleotides, the CDR3 is TGTGCCAGCAGCGATTTAGAGACCCAGTACTTC.